The entry below gives a single T cell receptor beta chain sequence along with its context. This entry is derived from a study of blood T cell repertoires in COVID-19. Assay: immunoSEQ multiplex PCR; the TCRdb copy retains only in-frame clones and omits some. The data hold some 220,000 clones, with about 87% observed a single time. V trimming: 4 bases; J trimming: 5 bases; junction bases outside the gene matches: 10. The germline gives CDR1 SGHRS, CDR2 YFSETQ. The CDR3 loop spans 15 amino acids. Sequencing was performed on PBMCs or T cells enriched from blood (not recorded which). The V and J genes are TRBV5-1 and TRBJ2-5; TRBD1 aligns across 8 bases. The sequence came from a woman aged 25-40 years who had recovered from COVID-19. This chain's CDR3 is CASSPIDRGRETQYF. CDR3 DNA: TGCGCCAGCAGCCCCATAGACAGGGGAAGGGAGACCCAGTACTTC.